This T cell receptor beta chain was identified in a study of T cells after yellow fever vaccination. Study-level information: It was SMART-Seq v4 Ultra Low Input that prepared the fractions with low cell numbers.

There are a few counts of this clonotype. J was trimmed by 7 bases and V by 2 bases; bases with no gene match: 4. The CDR3 runs 16 residues. The germline CDR1 and CDR2 sequences are MDHEN and SYDVKM. Via MiXCR, TCRdb re-called the 5' RACE reads, giving one row per CDR3 protein. The data contain more than 25,000 distinct CDR3 sequences, roughly 4.5% of them seen just once; the ten biggest clones take up about 39%. The sample was PBMCs, either bulk or a sorted T-cell subset (CD4+, CD8+, memory, or dextramer-sorted; not recorded which), taken on the day of the yellow fever booster vaccination. This sequence joins TRBV28 and TRBJ2-1, with 14 bases identical to TRBD2. This TCR was recovered from a man younger than 35 who received the YFV17D yellow fever vaccine. The DNA of the CDR3 is TGTGCCAGCAGTTTAGGAGGGACTAGCGGGGGAAATGAGCAGTTCTTC. The encoded protein is CASSLGGTSGGNEQFF.